This T cell receptor (beta chain) was sequenced in a study of blood T cell repertoires in COVID-19. Method: immunoSEQ multiplex PCR; TCRdb's copy keeps in-frame clones and lacks some. This repertoire shows around 140,000 clones, around 84% found once; its top ten account for 10%. V was cut by 7 bases and J by 7 bases, with 17 bases left in between. Germline lookup yields CDR1 LNHNV and CDR2 YYDKDF (reference sequence). CDR3 length: 14 residues. The chain joins TRBV15 to TRBJ2-1; the D gene is possibly TRBD1 (7 bases). This clonotype originated in a man in his sixties with active or convalescent COVID-19. The sequenced sample consisted of peripheral blood. CDR3 nucleotides: TGTGCCACCACCGGAGGGGGCGTCTATAATGAGCAGTTCTTC. Translated: CATTGGGVYNEQFF.